These 23 T cell receptor beta chains originate from one sample sequenced in a study of identical twins. In TCRdb, the 5' RACE reads were re-called with MiXCR into one record per CDR3 protein. The sample has 400,000 to 500,000 distinct CDR3 sequences, about 18% seen once; the top ten hold 12%. Sequencing was carried out using naive T cells sorted from blood. The receptors stem from a man between 50 and 59 years old in good health.

This sequence joins TRBV19 and TRBJ2-1, with D perhaps TRBD2 (5 bases). The CDR3 runs to 15 residues. CDR1 and CDR2 from the germline V gene are LNHDA and SQIVND (reference sequence). V lost 0 bases and J lost 2, with 8 bases in between. This CDR3 reads CASSIDRGAYNEQFF. The CDR3 DNA reads TGTGCCAGTAGTATAGATCGGGGTGCCTACAATGAGCAGTTCTTC.

This clonotype has ten or more counts. J is TRBJ2-1 and V is TRBV11-2; perhaps D is TRBD1 or TRBD2 (5 bases each). Germline CDR1 SGHAT, CDR2 FQNNGV. Trimming shortened V by 3 bases and J by 6 bases, and 15 bases separated the two germline ends. CDR3 size: 15 residues. CDR3 amino acids: CASSFRGEPPNEQFF. CDR3 bases: TGTGCCAGCAGCTTTAGGGGAGAACCTCCCAATGAGCAGTTCTTC.

Comments on this clonotype: A much larger clone is a single base away; this may be a read error. The CDR3 here is CASSPEDRGEQYF. CDR3 nucleotides: TGTGCCAGCAGCCCCGAAGACAGGGGCGAGCAGTACTTC. The rearrangement links TRBV12-3 or TRBV12-4 to TRBJ2-7, with 8 bases identical to TRBD1. The length of the CDR3 is 13 residues. V lost 6 bases and J lost 6; bases outside the gene matches: 7.

This clonotype was counted many times. One junction end disagrees with the germline gene, perhaps due to a read error. The chain employs TRBV20-1 and TRBJ2-7; D is unresolved. The length of the CDR3 is 15 residues. Germline-derived CDR1 and CDR2 are DFQATT and SNEGSKA (reference sequence). The CDR3: CSARDRRALSYEQYF. In nucleotides, the CDR3 is TGCAGTGCAAGAGACCGACGGGCCCTCTCCTACGAGCAGTACTTC.

The chain employs TRBV11-3 and TRBJ2-6; a weak D match, TRBD1 (6 bases). The CDR3 totals 16 residues. Looked up from germline, CDR1 is SGHNT and CDR2 is YENEEA. V was clipped by 1 base and J by 0 bases, with 7 bases between them. As DNA, the CDR3 is TGTGCCAGCAGCTTAGGGGGGCCCTCTGGGGCCAACGTCCTGACTTTC. This codes for CASSLGGPSGANVLTF.

This clonotype was detected ten times or more. The chain carries TRBV10-3 and TRBJ2-1; 13 bases map to TRBD2. The CDR3 loop spans 15 amino acids. V was pared by 5 bases and J by 8 bases, with 6 bases of the junction left unmatched. The germline CDR1 and CDR2 sequences are ENHRY and SYGVKD. The CDR3 coding sequence is TGTGCCATCAGTCCGAGACTAGCGGGAGGACATGAGCAGTTCTTC. This codes for CAISPRLAGGHEQFF.

This clonotype was detected a few times. V usage is TRBV5-1 and J usage is TRBJ2-1; 12 bases are a match to TRBD2. Germline CDR1 and CDR2: SGHRS and YFSETQ. This CDR3 comprises 16 residues. V was clipped by 2 bases and J by 7 bases; unmatched bases: 7. The CDR3 spells CASSFLGLAGGNEQFF. The CDR3 DNA reads TGCGCCAGCAGCTTCTTGGGTCTAGCGGGAGGGAATGAGCAGTTCTTC.

At least ten counts were recorded for this clonotype. The chain uses TRBV20-1 and TRBJ1-5; no clear D. Germline V gene sequence: CDR1 DFQATT, CDR2 SNEGSKA (reference sequence). The CDR3 covers 15 residues. V was clipped by 0 bases and J by 4 bases, with 13 bases between them. The CDR3 DNA is TGCAGTGCTAGAGATTCAAGGGAGGTGAATCAGCCCCAGCATTTT. Translated: CSARDSREVNQPQHF.

In this sample, this clonotype turned up a few times. Mismatch with germline at one junction end may stem from a read error. This sequence joins TRBV15 and TRBJ2-4, with TRBD2 matching 8 bases. Germline V CDR1 and CDR2: LNHNV, YYDKDF (reference sequence). The CDR3 covers 15 residues. The chain's CDR3 is CATSRDREGKNIQHF. The DNA for the CDR3 is TGTGCCACCAGCAGAGATCGGGAGGGAAAAAACATTCAGCACTTC.

The table lists this clonotype with many counts. The chain links TRBV6-1 to TRBJ2-3; TRBD1 or TRBD2 may be the D gene (5 bases each). Germline V gives CDR1 MNHNS, CDR2 SASEGT. The CDR3 runs 15 residues. Trimming cost V 8 bases and J 3 bases, with 18 bases left between them. In DNA, the CDR3 is TGTGCCAGCCGCTCCGGGGCTCTATCGACAGATACGCAGTATTTT. Its translation is CASRSGALSTDTQYF.

In its sample, this clonotype was seen a few times. This chain connects TRBV20-1 to TRBJ2-4; no firm D call. V was shortened by 4 bases and J by 9 bases, with 10 bases between the two germline ends. The CDR3 spans 11 residues. Germline-derived CDR1 and CDR2 are DFQATT and SNEGSKA (reference sequence). The CDR3 bases are TGCAGTGCTACTTGGCACGGCATTCAGTACTTC. It specifies CSATWHGIQYF.

V is TRBV5-1 and J is TRBJ2-7; 10 bases fit TRBD1. Germline CDR1 is SGHRS and CDR2 is YFSETQ. The CDR3 is 17 residues long. The V segment lost 1 base and the J segment 3 bases; nucleotides outside the gene matches: 10. CDR3 DNA: TGCGCCAGCAGCTTGACCTATGGTGGACAGGGGGACTACGAGCAGTACTTC. This sequence encodes CASSLTYGGQGDYEQYF. The full variable domain, with the rest looked up from reference TRBV5-1 and TRBJ2-7, is KAGVTQTPRYLIKTRGQQVTLSCSPISGHRSVSWYQQTPGQGLQFLFEYFSETQRNKGNFPGRFSGRQFSNSRSEMNVSTLELGDSALYLCASSLTYGGQGDYEQYFGPGTRLTVT.

This clonotype has ten or more counts. The gene calls are TRBV20-1 and TRBJ1-2; 7 bases fit TRBD1. With 4 bases clipped from V and 0 bases from J, the junction kept 5 bases outside the gene matches. Per germline, CDR1 DFQATT and CDR2 SNEGSKA (reference sequence). CDR3 length equals 14 residues. The CDR3 region is CSATKGATNYGYTF. DNA of the CDR3: TGCAGTGCTACTAAGGGGGCTACTAACTATGGCTACACCTTC.

This clonotype was recorded a few times. The chain has TRBV4-2 and TRBJ1-5; D uncertain. The CDR3 runs to 14 residues. The V end was cut by 2 bases, the J end by 0 bases, with 5 bases between. Looked up from germline, CDR1 is LGHNA and CDR2 is YNFKEQ. In nucleotides, the CDR3 is TGTGCCAGCAGCCAATCGTATAGCAATCAGCCCCAGCATTTT. This encodes CASSQSYSNQPQHF.

This clonotype was observed many times. J is TRBJ2-1 and V is TRBV7-9; 7 nucleotides match TRBD2. CDR3 size: 15 residues. The germline V gene has CDR1 SEHNR and CDR2 FQNEAQ (reference sequence). J lost 5 bases, V lost 5 bases, and 9 bases had no gene match. The CDR3 bases are TGTGCCAGCAGCCCTCTAAGGCTAGCGGACAATGAGCAGTTCTTC. Its protein product is CASSPLRLADNEQFF.

Ten or more counts support this clonotype. The V gene is TRBV9, the J gene TRBJ2-1; 10 nucleotides align to TRBD2. With V trimmed by 1 base and J by 2 bases, 9 bases remained unmatched. The V gene's germline CDR1 is SGDLS and CDR2 YYNGEE. The CDR3 spans 18 residues. The chain's CDR3 is CASSVSPLLAGAYNEQFF. The CDR3, as DNA: TGTGCCAGCAGCGTATCCCCCCTTCTAGCGGGAGCCTACAATGAGCAGTTCTTC. Supplemented by reference TRBV9 and TRBJ2-1, the full variable domain reads DSGVTQTPKHLITATGQRVTLRCSPRSGDLSVYWYQQSLDQGLQFLIQYYNGEERAKGNILERFSAQQFPDLHSELNLSSLELGDSALYFCASSVSPLLAGAYNEQFFGPGTRLTVL.

The gene calls are TRBV12-3 or TRBV12-4 and TRBJ1-5, with 9 positions matching TRBD1. Losses at the gene ends were 4 bases for V and 7 bases for J; bases not matched to a gene: 8. This CDR3 contains 15 residues. Written as DNA, the CDR3 is TGTGCCAGCAGTTGGGGACAGGGTAGGAGCCAGCCCCAGCATTTT. It yields the protein CASSWGQGRSQPQHF.

The sample holds a few counts of this clonotype. The chain has TRBV3-1 and TRBJ1-1; 10 nucleotides match TRBD1. This CDR3 contains 15 residues. V was pared by 4 bases and J by 1 base, with 3 bases of the junction left unmatched. CDR1 is LGHDT, CDR2 YNNKEL, per germline (reference sequence). The CDR3 DNA is TGTGCCAGCAGCCTCGGGACAGGGGCGAACACTGAAGCTTTCTTT. Translated, it gives CASSLGTGANTEAFF.

J is TRBJ2-3 and V is TRBV6-2 or TRBV6-3; 8 nucleotides agree with TRBD1. Unmatched junction bases numbered 10, after V lost 2 bases and J lost 0 bases. CDR3 length equals 18 residues. Looked up from germline, CDR1 is MNHEY and CDR2 is SVGEGT. In nucleotides, the CDR3 is TGTGCCAGCAGTTACAACGGACAGGGACAAGCTAGCACAGATACGCAGTATTTT. Protein sequence: CASSYNGQGQASTDTQYF.

The CDR3 loop reads CSAATGYTGELFF. The DNA for the CDR3 is TGCAGTGCTGCGACAGGCTACACCGGGGAGCTGTTTTTT. The V gene is TRBV20-1, the J gene TRBJ2-2, with a tentative D call TRBD1 (6 bases). Per germline, CDR1 DFQATT and CDR2 SNEGSKA (reference sequence). CDR3 length equals 13 residues. Trimming cost V 5 bases and J 3 bases, with 10 bases left between them.

The chain uses TRBV7-2 and TRBJ2-7, with TRBD1 identical over 8 bases. This CDR3 has 13 amino acids. With 5 bases clipped from V and 7 bases from J, the junction kept 7 bases outside the gene matches. Germline assignment: CDR1 SGHTA and CDR2 FQGNSA. Here the CDR3 reads CASSRQGPGEQYF. CDR3 nucleotides: TGTGCCAGCAGCAGACAGGGGCCTGGAGAGCAGTACTTC.

Comments on this clonotype: This could be a read error, since a much larger clone is one nucleotide away. The chain combines TRBV5-1 with TRBJ2-1, with a possible D match to TRBD2 (5 bases). V lost 7 bases, J lost 6 bases, and 14 bases lay in between. The CDR3 is 13 residues long. Germline V lookup: CDR1 SGHRS, CDR2 YFSETQ. CDR3 nucleotide sequence: TGCGCCAGCCCTCCCCTAGCCCCCAATGAGCAGTTCTTC. This encodes CASPPLAPNEQFF.

This chain joins TRBV6-5 and TRBJ1-1; perhaps TRBD1 as D (5 bases). There are 15 residues in the CDR3. Germline V CDR1 and CDR2: MNHEY, SVGAGI. The V gene lost 5 bases and the J gene lost 3 bases, with 16 bases spanning the gap. CDR3: CASSHPRGKDTEAFF. CDR3 nucleotides: TGTGCCAGCAGTCACCCCCGGGGGAAGGACACTGAAGCTTTCTTT.